What follows are 24 T cell receptor beta chains derived from one specimen sequenced in a study of tumor-infiltrating lymphocytes in primary liver carcinoma. Investigators took RNA and DNA out together from approximately 22-30 mg of unsorted bulk tissue. Starting material of around 490 ng total RNA yielded TCR beta cDNA via a constant-region primer. Three nested multiplex PCR rounds, a slightly modified ARM-PCR, produced the libraries for TCR beta. Researchers ran the first two PCR rounds for roughly 11 cycles each with TRBV1-TRBV30 forward primers and a C-beta reverse primer. TCRdb reprocessed the multiplex PCR reads via MiXCR and lists one record per CDR3 protein. The sample records about 210,000 distinct CDR3 sequences, approximately 86% being singletons. The sample taken for sequencing was tumor tissue from primary liver carcinoma. Receptor source: a man aged 40-50 years with primary liver carcinoma and hepatitis B virus infection.

This clonotype was counted ten times or more. The V and J genes are TRBV28 and TRBJ1-6, with D tentatively TRBD1 (5 bases). Between the trimmed V and J ends, which lost 10 bases and 2 bases, there was a span of 9 bases. Germline V lookup: CDR1 MDHEN, CDR2 SYDVKM. The CDR3 runs 13 residues. The CDR3 sequence is CAIRGAYNSPLHF. CDR3 DNA: TGTGCCATCAGAGGGGCCTATAATTCACCCCTCCACTTT.

Turning to this clonotype: Mismatch with germline at one junction end may stem from a read error. V is TRBV11-2 and J is TRBJ1-1; unclear D gene. Germline values: CDR1 SGHAT, CDR2 FQNNGV. This CDR3 comprises 13 residues. CDR3 residues: CASSLCLNTEAFF. The CDR3 nucleotides read TGCGCCAGCAGTTTATGCCTGAACACTGAAGCTTTCTTT.

Only one count was recorded for this clonotype. This could be a read error, since a much larger clone is one nucleotide away. The rearrangement uses TRBV7-9 and TRBJ2-2; 8 bases line up with TRBD1. The V gene end was trimmed by 5 bases and the J gene end by 4 bases; junction bases not matched to a gene: 9. CDR1 is SEHNR, CDR2 FQNEAQ, per germline (reference sequence). The CDR3 consists of 16 residues. CDR3 nucleotides: TGTGCCAGCAGCCTTGACAGGGGACGGGGCACCGGGGAGCTGTTTTTT. Protein product: CASSLDRGRGTGELFF.

The chain joins TRBV11-1 to TRBJ2-7, with D possibly matching TRBD2 (5 bases). The V and J ends lost 9 bases and 4 bases respectively, with 16 bases between them. Germline values: CDR1 SGHAT, CDR2 FQDESV (reference sequence). The CDR3 has 13 residues. The CDR3 bases are TGTGCCAGTAGGGAGAAGCGATCTTACGAGCAGTACTTC. This encodes CASREKRSYEQYF.

With respect to this clonotype: Relative to the germline gene, one junction end is altered; a read error may explain this. The V and J genes are TRBV4-3 and TRBJ1-6, with TRBD1 identical over 10 bases. Germline V lookup: CDR1 LGHNA, CDR2 YSLEER. The CDR3 length is 16 residues. The CDR3 DNA is TGCACCAGCAGTTCCTGGGACAGGGGAAGGAGCTCACCCCTCCACTTT. Protein product: CTSSSWDRGRSSPLHF.

This clonotype appeared a few times. It may be a read error: a sequence one base away is much more abundant. CDR3 sequence reads: CASSLEEEIQYF. The DNA for the CDR3 is TGCGCCAGCAGCTTAGAGGAAGAGATCCAGTACTTC. This sequence joins TRBV5-1 and TRBJ2-5, with D unclear. The CDR3 totals 12 residues. Germline V gives CDR1 SGHRS, CDR2 YFSETQ.

Points on this clonotype: Mismatch with germline at one junction end may stem from a read error. The chain combines TRBV4-2 with TRBJ1-2; D call uncertain. Germline CDR1 LGHNA, CDR2 YNFKEQ. The CDR3 is 14 residues long. CDR3 in amino acids: CASRPLEVNYGYTF. The DNA for the CDR3 is TGTGCAAGCAGGCCCTTAGAAGTGAACTATGGCTACACCTTC.

This rearrangement joins TRBV12-3 or TRBV12-4 to TRBJ2-1, with 11 bases identical to TRBD2. Germline trimming cut 2 bases from V and 6 bases from J; bases unmatched to any gene: 6. This CDR3 has 16 amino acids. The CDR3 DNA reads as TGTGCCAGCAGTTTATATTTGCTAGCGGGGGGCAATGAGCAGTTCTTC. Translating gives CASSLYLLAGGNEQFF.

This clonotype showed up just once. At one boundary the junction diverges from the germline segment, which might be a read error. CDR3 amino acids: CASTALGAANEKLFF. The CDR3 DNA sequence: TGTGCCAGCACCGCACTGGGGGCGGCTAATGAAAAACTTTTTTTT. The chain combines TRBV6-5 with TRBJ1-4; possible D gene TRBD1, 6 bases. The CDR3 has 15 residues. Germline CDR1 reads MNHEY; CDR2 reads SVGAGI.

Concerning this clonotype: A much more abundant neighbour one base away suggests this may be a read error. The rearrangement joins TRBV5-1 to TRBJ2-6, with 8 bases that match TRBD1. Germline V gives CDR1 SGHRS, CDR2 YFSETQ. CDR3 length: 18 residues. The V segment lost 2 bases and the J segment 1 base; nucleotides outside the gene matches: 8. The CDR3 bases are TGCGCCAGCAGCTTCCGGGACAGGCGAATGTCTGGGGCCAACGTCCTGACTTTC. Its protein is CASSFRDRRMSGANVLTF.

The rearrangement joins TRBV11-1 to TRBJ2-3; maybe TRBD1 (6 bases). CDR3 size: 14 residues. Trimming left V 5 bases short and J 7 bases short, with 16 bases between. Germline V CDR1 and CDR2: SGHAT, FQDESV (reference sequence). The CDR3 bases are TGTGCCAGCAGCCCCAGGGGCCCGTTTAATACGCAGTATTTT. Its translation is CASSPRGPFNTQYF.

This clonotype was seen more than once but under ten times. Lacking the conserved final phenylalanine or tryptophan, this CDR3 likely reflects a read error. The chain is built from TRBV5-6 and TRBJ1-5; D might be TRBD1 (5 bases). The CDR3 is made up of 15 amino acids. CDR1 SGHDT and CDR2 YYEEEE come from the germline V gene. The ends were cut back, 4 bases at V and 5 bases at J, with 16 bases in the middle. The chain's CDR3 is CASSILGRGDQPQHY. As DNA, the CDR3 is TGTGCCAGCAGCATCTTGGGGAGGGGCGATCAGCCCCAGCATTAT.

With respect to this clonotype: An end of the junction differs from the germline gene, which may be a read error. The chain uses TRBV6-6 and TRBJ1-1, with a tentative D call TRBD1 (6 bases). CDR1 is MNHNY, CDR2 SVGAGI, per germline (reference sequence). The CDR3 spans 13 residues. The CDR3 nucleotides are TGTGCCAGCAGCATAGGGGGGACTTCTGAGGCTTTGTTT. It translates to CASSIGGTSEALF.

As to this clonotype: The junction departs from the called germline gene at one end, perhaps through a read error. The chain employs TRBV4-3 and TRBJ1-4; 10 nucleotides agree with TRBD1. Per the germline V gene, CDR1 is LGHNA and CDR2 is YSLEER. The CDR3 extends over 14 amino acids. The CDR3 reads CASSRGQGGGKMFF. CDR3 DNA sequence: TGTGCCAGCAGCCGCGGACAGGGGGGAGGAAAAATGTTTTTT.

About this clonotype: One junction end does not reproduce the germline sequence, and a read error may be involved. The chain joins TRBV4-1 to TRBJ2-1, with 7 bases that match TRBD2. Looked up from germline, CDR1 is MGHRA and CDR2 is YSYEKL. The CDR3 runs 17 residues. In nucleotides, the CDR3 is TGCGCAAGCAGACCGAGGGCGGGAGTGATTTCCTACAATGAGCAGTTCTTC. Protein: CASRPRAGVISYNEQFF.

Concerning this clonotype: Here the CDR3 omits its conserved ending phenylalanine or tryptophan, so a read error is the likely source. The chain recombines TRBV11-1 with TRBJ1-6, with D unclear. Germline V gene sequence: CDR1 SGHAT, CDR2 FQDESV (reference sequence). CDR3 length: 13 residues. The CDR3 region has the DNA TGTGCCAGCAGCCGGGCACTGGTTTCACACCTCCACTTA. Translating it yields CASSRALVSHLHL.

The table lists this clonotype with a few counts. A much more abundant neighbour one base away suggests this may be a read error. V gene TRBV10-3 combines with J gene TRBJ2-7; the D gene is possibly TRBD2 (6 bases). V shed 6 bases and J shed 2 bases, with 20 bases lying between them. CDR3 size: 16 residues. Germline CDR1 reads ENHRY; CDR2 reads SYGVKD. As DNA, the CDR3 is TGTGCCATCAGCGGATGGACTGGAGGGGAGGCCTACGAGCAGTACTTC. Its protein is CAISGWTGGEAYEQYF.

V and J are TRBV12-3 or TRBV12-4 and TRBJ2-7; weak D call: TRBD2 (6 bases). The CDR3 has 13 amino acids. Between the trimmed V and J ends, which lost 10 bases and 5 bases, there was a span of 18 bases. CDR3 loop: CAKSLGTGDEQYF. The DNA of the CDR3 is TGTGCCAAGAGTCTCGGGACTGGGGACGAGCAGTACTTC.

J is TRBJ2-1 and V is TRBV12-2; TRBD2 reflects the table's D call only, with no check against the DNA. TRBV12-2 is assigned pseudogene status. The CDR3 spans 17 residues. DNA of the CDR3: TGTGCAAGTCGCTTAGAGGGGGGACTAGCGGGAATCAATGAGCAGTTCTTC. Protein product: CASRLEGGLAGINEQFF.

As for this clonotype: Lacking the conserved final phenylalanine or tryptophan, this CDR3 likely reflects a read error. V usage is TRBV10-1 and J usage is TRBJ2-2; no clear D gene. The CDR3 covers 12 residues. Germline V gives CDR1 WNHNN, CDR2 SYGVQD (reference sequence). Written as DNA, the CDR3 is TGCGTCACCAGTGAGATAAACGGGGAGCTGTTTTAT. This gives the protein CVTSEINGELFY.

The rearrangement joins TRBV29-1 to TRBJ2-2, with D tentatively TRBD2 (5 bases). The CDR3 totals 15 residues. CDR1 and CDR2 from the germline V gene are SQVTM and ANQGSEA. Deletions cut 7 bases from V and 0 bases from J, with 15 bases between. In nucleotides, the CDR3 is TGCAGCGCCCTTACTGACGGGGCGAACACCGGGGAGCTGTTTTTT. It yields the protein CSALTDGANTGELFF.

CDR3 nucleotide sequence: TGCGCCAGTAGCTCCTGGAACAGGGGAAGGAAATCACCCCTCCACTTT. Encoded protein: CASSSWNRGRKSPLHF. The rearrangement links TRBV4-3 to TRBJ1-6, with 7 nucleotides matching TRBD1. CDR1 and CDR2 from the germline V gene are LGHNA and YSLEER. The trim removed 9 bases at V and 10 bases at J, leaving 18 bases unmatched. The CDR3 is made up of 16 amino acids.

A note on this clonotype: Mismatch with germline at one junction end may stem from a read error. CDR3 region: CASSLPSSGGDGGYFF. The CDR3 region has the DNA TGCGCCAGCAGCTTGCCCTCCTCAGGGGGCGATGGAGGCTACTTCTTC. The chain has TRBV5-1 and TRBJ1-2; 8 bases match TRBD1. Germline CDR1 and CDR2: SGHRS and YFSETQ. The CDR3 covers 16 residues.

The rearrangement uses TRBV6-1 and TRBJ1-5; D is unclear. The V gene lost 8 bases and the J gene lost 7 bases, with 15 bases spanning the gap. There are 13 residues in the CDR3. From germline, CDR1 is MNHNS and CDR2 SASEGT. CDR3 sequence (DNA): TGTGCCAGCTATGAAGCGAAGGGCCAGCCCCAGCATTTT. The encoded protein is CASYEAKGQPQHF.